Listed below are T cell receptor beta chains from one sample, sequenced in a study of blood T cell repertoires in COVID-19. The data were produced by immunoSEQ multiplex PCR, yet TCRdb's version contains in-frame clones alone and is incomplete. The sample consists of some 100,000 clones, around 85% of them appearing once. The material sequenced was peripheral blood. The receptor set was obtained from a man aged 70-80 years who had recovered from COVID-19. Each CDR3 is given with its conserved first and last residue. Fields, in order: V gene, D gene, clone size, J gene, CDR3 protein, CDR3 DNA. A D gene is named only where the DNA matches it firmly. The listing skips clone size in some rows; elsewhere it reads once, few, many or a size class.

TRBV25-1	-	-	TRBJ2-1	CASSELTGSLWNEQFF	TGTGCCAGCAGTGAATTGACAGGTAGTCTTTGGAATGAGCAGTTCTTC
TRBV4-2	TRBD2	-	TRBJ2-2	CASSQWGASGRAIGELFF	TGTGCCAGCAGCCAATGGGGGGCTAGCGGGAGGGCCATCGGGGAGCTGTTTTTT
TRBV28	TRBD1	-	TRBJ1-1	CASSSQGATTLFEAFF	TGTGCCAGCAGCTCACAGGGGGCGACGACGTTATTTGAAGCTTTCTTT
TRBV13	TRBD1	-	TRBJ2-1	CASRPTGGNEQFF	TGTGCCAGCAGACCGACAGGGGGCAATGAGCAGTTCTTC
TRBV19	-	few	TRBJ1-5	CATRNAPSSNQPQHF	TGTGCCACGAGAAACGCTCCGTCAAGCAATCAGCCCCAGCATTTT
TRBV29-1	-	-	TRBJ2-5	CSVAGRTREAQYF	TGCAGCGTTGCTGGACGGACAAGAGAGGCCCAGTACTTC
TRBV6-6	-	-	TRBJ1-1	CASRAGGGGRTEAFF	TGTGCCAGCAGGGCCGGGGGGGGAGGGAGGACTGAAGCTTTCTTT
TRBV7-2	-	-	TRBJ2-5	CASSRAVGAGQETQYF	TGTGCCAGCAGCCGGGCGGTGGGAGCGGGCCAAGAGACCCAGTACTTC
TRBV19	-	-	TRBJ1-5	CASSIRRQDNQPQHF	TGTGCCAGTAGTATTCGGCGACAGGACAATCAGCCCCAGCATTTT
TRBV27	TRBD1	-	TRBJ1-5	CASSQGAGRNQPQHF	TGTGCCAGCAGTCAGGGGGCAGGGCGCAATCAGCCCCAGCATTTT
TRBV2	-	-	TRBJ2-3	CASHGLQSTDTQYF	TGTGCCAGCCATGGACTACAAAGCACAGATACGCAGTATTTT
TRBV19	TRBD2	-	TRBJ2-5	CASSIARRGGRETQYF	TGTGCCAGTAGTATAGCTCGGCGGGGGGGCCGGGAGACCCAGTACTTC
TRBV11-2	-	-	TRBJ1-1	CASSLNMVAAFF	TGTGCCAGCAGCCTAAATATGGTAGCAGCTTTCTTT
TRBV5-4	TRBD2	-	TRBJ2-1	CASKSQAGPATGEQFF	TGTGCCAGCAAATCCCAAGCGGGGCCAGCTACAGGTGAGCAGTTCTTC
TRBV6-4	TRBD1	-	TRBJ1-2	CASTWDSNSYGYTF	TGTGCCAGCACTTGGGACAGTAATTCATATGGCTACACCTTC
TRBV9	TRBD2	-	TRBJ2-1	CASSAGLGDEQFF	TGTGCCAGCAGCGCGGGACTAGGGGATGAGCAGTTCTTC